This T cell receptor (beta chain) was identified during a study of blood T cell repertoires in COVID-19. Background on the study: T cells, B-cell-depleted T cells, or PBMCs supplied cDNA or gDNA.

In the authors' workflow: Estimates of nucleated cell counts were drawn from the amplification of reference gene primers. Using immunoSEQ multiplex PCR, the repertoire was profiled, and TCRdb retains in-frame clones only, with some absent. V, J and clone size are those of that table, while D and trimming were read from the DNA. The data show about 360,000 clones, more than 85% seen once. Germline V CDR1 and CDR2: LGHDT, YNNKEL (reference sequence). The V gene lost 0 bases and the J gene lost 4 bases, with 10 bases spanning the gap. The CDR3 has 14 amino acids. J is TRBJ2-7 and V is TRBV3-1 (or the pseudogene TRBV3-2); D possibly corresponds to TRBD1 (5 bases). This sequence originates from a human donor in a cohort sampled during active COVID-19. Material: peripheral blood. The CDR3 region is CASSQDLSGYEQYF. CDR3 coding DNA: TGTGCCAGCAGCCAAGATCTATCAGGGTACGAGCAGTACTTC.